This is a list of T cell receptor beta chains from one sample in a study of OX40 agonist ivuxolimab in advanced cancers. Profiled with immunoSEQ multiplex PCR; TCRdb holds only in-frame clones, not every one. The sample lists approximately 84,000 clones; 86% were seen once. The sequenced sample was CD4+ or CD8+ T cells sorted from blood, obtained in a trial of the OX40 agonist ivuxolimab. Receptor source: an adult with an advanced solid tumor such as melanoma, head and neck, liver or kidney cancer. Each CDR3 is given with its conserved first and last residue. The order of the fields is D gene, clone size, J gene, V gene, CDR3 DNA, CDR3 protein. The D gene is left open where the match is weak. The size entry is marked missing in some rows and otherwise reads once, few, many or a size class.

>TRBD2|NA|TRBJ2-5|TRBV28
TGTGCCAGCAGCCGACTAGCGGGGAGGCAAGAGACCCAGTACTTC
CASSRLAGRQETQYF
>NA|NA|TRBJ1-1|TRBV6-5
TGTGCCAGCAGTTACCTCAGGGGGAACACTGAAGCTTTCTTT
CASSYLRGNTEAFF
>TRBD2|NA|TRBJ2-7|TRBV5-1
TGCGCCAGCAGCGCACAGTTAGCGGGGCTTACCTCCTACGAGCAGTACTTC
CASSAQLAGLTSYEQYF
>NA|NA|TRBJ1-6|TRBV21-1
TGTGCCAGCAGCAAGGGGACAGCTCTCCACTTT
CASSKGTALHF
>NA|NA|TRBJ2-1|TRBV28
TGTGCCAGCAAGATAGGGGGCTCCTACAATGAGCAGTTCTTC
CASKIGGSYNEQFF
>TRBD1|NA|TRBJ1-1|TRBV2
TGTGCCAGCAGACCAGGGGGCGAGAACACTGAAGCTTTCTTT
CASRPGGENTEAFF
>TRBD1|NA|TRBJ2-4|TRBV5-1
TGCGCCAGCACCCCGACAGGGGCGGCAATGGGAAACATTCAGTACTTC
CASTPTGAAMGNIQYF
>NA|NA|TRBJ2-3|TRBV28
TGTGCCAGCAGTGCCCTAGTTGGGACAGATACGCAGTATTTT
CASSALVGTDTQYF
>NA|NA|TRBJ2-7|TRBV29-1
TGCAGCGTTGAAGATCCGACAGCTCGTACCTACGAGCAGTACTTC
CSVEDPTARTYEQYF
>TRBD2|NA|TRBJ2-5|TRBV7-2
TGTGCCAGCAGCTTAGCGCGCCTAGCGGGGGGGTTAAAAGAGACCCAGTACTTC
CASSLARLAGGLKETQYF
>TRBD2|NA|TRBJ2-2|TRBV19
TGTGCCAGTAGTATAGAACGGGGCGGGGGTTTCACCGGGGAGCTGTTTTTT
CASSIERGGGFTGELFF
>NA|NA|TRBJ2-2|TRBV2
TGTGCCAGCAGTGACCGCCAGGGCACACCCGGGGAGCTGTTTTTT
CASSDRQGTPGELFF
>NA|NA|TRBJ1-1|TRBV5-1
TGCGCCAGCAGCTTGGGACGGGTGAACACTGAAGCTTTCTTT
CASSLGRVNTEAFF
>TRBD2|NA|TRBJ2-3|TRBV5-1
TGCGCCAGCAGCTTGGCTCTAGCGGTTGGCACAGATACGCAGTATTTT
CASSLALAVGTDTQYF
>NA|NA|TRBJ2-2|TRBV30
TGTGCCTGGAGTGGCAGGGCGGACGCCGGGGAGCTGTTTTTT
CAWSGRADAGELFF
>NA|NA|TRBJ1-1|TRBV7-9
TGTGCCAGCAGCTTGAGAGGTATGAACACTGAAGCTTTCTTT
CASSLRGMNTEAFF
>NA|NA|TRBJ1-4|TRBV6-1
TGTGCCGGGGGGCGGACGTCTGCAACTAATGAAAAACTGTTTTTT
CAGGRTSATNEKLFF
>NA|NA|TRBJ2-7|TRBV21-1
TGTGCCAGCAGCGTGGGACTTCGCTCCTACGAGCAGTACTTC
CASSVGLRSYEQYF
>NA|NA|TRBJ1-6|TRBV27
TGTGCCAGCAGTTTATATGGGTGGCGGGGGAATTCACCCCTCCACTTT
CASSLYGWRGNSPLHF
>TRBD1|NA|TRBJ2-1|TRBV7-2
TGTGCCAGCAGGCCCAACAGGGGGCGGAGCGATGAGCAGTTCTTC
CASRPNRGRSDEQFF
>TRBD2|NA|TRBJ2-3|TRBV13
TGTGCCAGCAGTCCCGCGGGGGGCTCTAGCACAGATACGCAGTATTTT
CASSPAGGSSTDTQYF
>TRBD1|NA|TRBJ2-1|TRBV29-1
TGCAGCGTTCAGTCAGGGGGCTCCCCCCAGCAGTTCTTC
CSVQSGGSPQQFF
>NA|NA|TRBJ1-2|TRBV9
TGTGCCAGCAGCGTAGTTGACAGCCGAGGCTACACCTTC
CASSVVDSRGYTF
>TRBD1|NA|TRBJ2-1|TRBV29-1
TGCAGCGTTGAAGATTCCGGGACAGGGGTTTGGAATGAGCAGTTCTTC
CSVEDSGTGVWNEQFF
>NA|NA|TRBJ2-3|TRBV27
TGTGCCAGCCTCGGAGGAGATACGCAGTATTTT
CASLGGDTQYF
>NA|NA|TRBJ1-1|TRBV7-2
TGTGCCAGCAGTCCAGCGGTGGTGCACACTGAAGCTTTCTTT
CASSPAVVHTEAFF
>NA|once|TRBJ2-7|TRBV2
TGTGCCAGCAGTGAACGGCAGGTCAAATACGAGCAGTACTTC
CASSERQVKYEQYF
>NA|NA|TRBJ2-1|TRBV5-1
TGCGCCAGCAGCCCCAGTCGTAGCCAGTCCTACAATGAGCAGTTCTTC
CASSPSRSQSYNEQFF
>NA|NA|TRBJ1-5|TRBV5-5
TGTGCCAGCAGCTTGTACTCCTATCAGCCCCAGCATTTT
CASSLYSYQPQHF
>NA|NA|TRBJ1-2|TRBV28
TGTGCCAGCAGTCCTAACGGTCCTAACTATGGCTACACCTTC
CASSPNGPNYGYTF
>NA|NA|TRBJ1-5|TRBV15
TGTGCCACCAGCAGAGACGGGGCGGTTCAGCCCCAGCATTTT
CATSRDGAVQPQHF
>NA|NA|TRBJ1-5|TRBV7-2
TGTGCCAGCAGCTTCACAGGGATGACTCAGCCCCAGCATTTT
CASSFTGMTQPQHF
>TRBD1|NA|TRBJ2-7|TRBV2
TGTGCCAGCAGCTACGACAGGGCCGAGCAGTACTTC
CASSYDRAEQYF
>NA|once|TRBJ2-7|TRBV11-1
TGTGCCAGCAGCTTAGAAGGGCAAAGCTCCTACGAGCAGTACTTC
CASSLEGQSSYEQYF
>NA|NA|TRBJ1-5|TRBV7-2
TGTGCCAGCAGCACCGGGCCCAATCAGCCCCAGCATTTT
CASSTGPNQPQHF
>NA|NA|TRBJ2-5|TRBV7-9
TGTGCCAGCAGCTCAGGACGTCAACTCCAAGAGACCCAGTACTTC
CASSSGRQLQETQYF
>NA|once|TRBJ1-2|TRBV19
TGTGCCAGTAGTATAGGACAGACCTATGGCTACACCTTC
CASSIGQTYGYTF
>NA|NA|TRBJ1-1|TRBV9
TGTGCCAGCAGCCCCGAACCGGGCGGGACCACTGAAGCTTTCTTT
CASSPEPGGTTEAFF
>TRBD2|NA|TRBJ2-1|TRBV2
TGTGCCAGCAGTGGGGGTATTGGGACAAGCGGGGGCCTACACAATGAGCAGTTCTTC
CASSGGIGTSGGLHNEQFF
>NA|NA|TRBJ1-1|TRBV6-1
TGTGCCAGTAGCGTCATTTCAGACATGAACACTGAAGCTTTCTTT
CASSVISDMNTEAFF
>NA|NA|TRBJ2-7|TRBV7-9
TGTGCCAGCAGCTTAGGAGGGGTCGAGCAGTACTTC
CASSLGGVEQYF
>NA|NA|TRBJ2-6|TRBV19
TGTGCCAGTAGTATACCGGGCAGGGCTGGGGCCAACGTCCTGACTTTC
CASSIPGRAGANVLTF
>NA|NA|TRBJ2-6|TRBV4-2
TGTGCCAGCAGCCAAGGAGCCCGGAGCTCTGGGGCCAACGTCCTGACTTTC
CASSQGARSSGANVLTF
>NA|once|TRBJ1-6|TRBV5-1
TGCGCCAGCCAGGTCCGGGTTGGGTATAATTCACCCCTCCACTTT
CASQVRVGYNSPLHF
>TRBD1|NA|TRBJ2-3|TRBV6-1
TGTGCCAGCAGTACAGGGGGAGAGACAGATACGCAGTATTTT
CASSTGGETDTQYF
>TRBD1|NA|TRBJ1-1|TRBV9
TGTGCCACCGGACAGGGGGTGAACACTGAAGCTTTCTTT
CATGQGVNTEAFF
>TRBD1|NA|TRBJ1-1|TRBV5-4
TGTGCCAGCAGCAAAGGGGGCGCGGGGAACACTGAAGCTTTCTTT
CASSKGGAGNTEAFF
>NA|NA|TRBJ1-2|TRBV29-1
TGCAGCGTTGAAGAGGGGGCGTGGGGCTTC
CSVEEGAWGF
>TRBD1|NA|TRBJ1-6|TRBV30
TGTGCCTGGAGCACTGGTCACAGGGGTAATTCACCCCTCCACTTT
CAWSTGHRGNSPLHF
>TRBD1|NA|TRBJ2-1|TRBV11-1
TGTGCCAGCAGCCGGACAGGGGGCACCGCTGAGCAGTTCTTC
CASSRTGGTAEQFF
>NA|NA|TRBJ2-2|TRBV5-1
TGCGCCAGCAGCCCACTGACGGGCGGGGAGCTGTTTTTT
CASSPLTGGELFF
>NA|NA|TRBJ1-6|TRBV7-6
TGTGCCAGCAGCTTAGCACAGGGAAATTCACCCCTCCACTTT
CASSLAQGNSPLHF
>NA|NA|TRBJ2-2|TRBV9
TGTGCCAGCAGCGGCGGCGGCGCGAACACCGGGGAGCTGTTTTTT
CASSGGGANTGELFF
>NA|NA|TRBJ2-3|TRBV2
TGTGCCAGCAGTTACAGGGCAAGGGATACGCAGTATTTT
CASSYRARDTQYF
>NA|NA|TRBJ2-2|TRBV5-6
TGTGCCAGCAGCTTGGGGCTAGGGTGGAGCACCGGGGAGCTGTTTTTT
CASSLGLGWSTGELFF
>NA|NA|TRBJ2-4|TRBV5-1
TGCGCCAGCAGCCAGGGGACCTACGCCAAAAACATTCAGTACTTC
CASSQGTYAKNIQYF
>NA|NA|TRBJ1-6|TRBV6-5
TGTGCCAGCAGTTATTGGACCGGACCCCTCCACTTT
CASSYWTGPLHF